Listed here are 10 T cell receptor beta chains from one sample, sequenced in a study of blood T cell repertoires in COVID-19. Generated by immunoSEQ multiplex PCR, the TCRdb table keeps only in-frame clones and is missing some. This sample has a few hundred thousand clones, with 87% found just once. Sequences were obtained from PBMCs or T cells enriched from blood (not recorded which). These receptors came from a woman under 30 who had recovered from COVID-19.

The genes are TRBV23-1 and TRBJ1-5; D is undetermined. TRBV23-1 is an ORF; its function is uncertain. The CDR3 totals 16 residues. Trimming stripped 3 bases from V and 0 bases from J, with 12 bases between. The CDR3 loop is CASSQPPGYSNQPQHF. The CDR3 nucleotides are TGCGCCAGCAGTCAGCCCCCGGGTTATAGCAATCAGCCCCAGCATTTT.

This clone occurred once. The chain combines TRBV4-1 with TRBJ1-2, with D perhaps TRBD1 (6 bases). The CDR3 has 16 amino acids. The germline CDR1 and CDR2 sequences are MGHRA and YSYEKL. Trimming removed 3 bases from V and 4 bases from J, with 18 bases in between. The CDR3 is CASSHDRSDIIYGYTF. The CDR3 DNA follows: TGCGCCAGCAGCCACGACAGGTCGGATATTATCTATGGCTACACCTTC.

The chain couples TRBV7-3 to TRBJ1-1; D not resolved. V was cut by 5 bases and J by 7 bases, with 17 bases left in between. This CDR3 region has 14 residues. CDR1 and CDR2 (germline): SGHTA, FQGTGA. Here the CDR3 reads CASSPAGFGSEAFF. CDR3 in DNA: TGTGCCAGCAGCCCTGCAGGCTTTGGTAGTGAAGCTTTCTTT.

V and J are TRBV9 and TRBJ1-1; 10 nucleotides align to TRBD1. CDR1 is SGDLS and CDR2 is YYNGEE in the germline V gene. V lost 0 bases and J lost 0; bases outside the gene matches: 11. The CDR3 loop spans 19 amino acids. CDR3 nucleotides: TGTGCCAGCAGCGTAGCTATCGGGGGACAGGGGAGGATGAACACTGAAGCTTTCTTT. Translating it yields CASSVAIGGQGRMNTEAFF.

This chain joins TRBV6-5 and TRBJ2-1, with a possible D match to TRBD2 (6 bases). Deletions cut 2 bases from V and 9 bases from J, with 17 bases between. This CDR3 region has 15 residues. Germline V lookup: CDR1 MNHEY, CDR2 SVGAGI. The CDR3 loop is CASSYRGTQQGEQFF. DNA of the CDR3: TGTGCCAGCAGTTACCGGGGGACCCAGCAGGGTGAGCAGTTCTTC.

J is TRBJ2-5 and V is TRBV23-1; TRBD1 agrees at 8 bases. TRBV23-1 is labeled an ORF, and its function is uncertain. The length of the CDR3 is 17 residues. V dropped 0 bases and J dropped 5; count of bases not matched to a gene: 11. For the CDR3, the DNA is TGCGCCAGCAGTCAATCAGAATCGCAGGGGGCGGGGGAGACCCAGTACTTC. It codes for CASSQSESQGAGETQYF.

The J gene is TRBJ1-6, the V gene TRBV4-1; TRBD1 agrees at 8 bases. Germline V CDR1 and CDR2: MGHRA, YSYEKL. The CDR3 runs 17 residues. The ends lost 3 bases at V and 6 bases at J; junction bases unmatched: 10. The chain's CDR3 is CASSQTKDRASNSPLHF. The CDR3 nucleotides are TGCGCCAGCAGCCAGACGAAGGACAGGGCTAGTAATTCACCCCTCCACTTT.

Here the CDR3 reads CASNQGRGETQYF. The CDR3 DNA reads as TGCGCCAGCAACCAGGGAAGGGGAGAGACCCAGTACTTC. This chain links TRBV5-1 with TRBJ2-5, with D tentatively TRBD1 (5 bases). Between the trimmed V and J ends, which lost 6 bases and 4 bases, there was a span of 13 bases. There are 13 residues in the CDR3. Germline CDR1 and CDR2: SGHRS and YFSETQ.

The genes are TRBV11-1 and TRBJ1-1; D may be TRBD1 (5 bases). Germline V lookup: CDR1 SGHAT, CDR2 FQDESV (reference sequence). The ends were cut back, 5 bases at V and 1 base at J, with 14 bases in the middle. The CDR3 has 15 amino acids. CDR3 DNA sequence: TGTGCCAGCAGCCCTAGTATCGACAGGAACACTGAAGCTTTCTTT. Protein sequence: CASSPSIDRNTEAFF.

This clone occurred once. The V and J genes are TRBV10-2 and TRBJ1-4; no firm D call. CDR1 and CDR2 from the germline V gene are WSHSY and SAAADI. Trimming removed 4 bases from V and 0 bases from J, with 12 bases in between. This CDR3 spans 16 amino acids. Here the CDR3 reads CASSGGGVSTNEKLFF. The CDR3 DNA follows: TGCGCCAGCAGTGGGGGAGGCGTTTCAACTAATGAAAAACTGTTTTTT.